These 6 T cell receptor beta chains originate from one sample sequenced in a study of CD8+CD57+ T cells in acquired aplastic anemia. Using genomic DNA as the template, TCR beta VDJ and CDR3 profiling was carried out. TCRdb itself ran the reads through MiXCR, one entry per CDR3 protein. The table shows about 190,000 distinct CDR3 sequences, with about 53% occurring only once. Specimen: sorted CD4+, CD8+, or CD8+CD57+ T cells (not recorded which) from PBMCs. The receptors derive from a human donor in good health, serving as a control.

V and J are TRBV5-1 and TRBJ1-1; no clear D. V shed 1 base and J shed 1 base, with 11 bases lying between them. In germline, CDR1 is SGHRS, CDR2 YFSETQ. CDR3 size: 15 residues. For the CDR3, the DNA is TGCGCCAGCAGCTTGTTTAGGGATAGGAACACTGAAGCTTTCTTT. Translated, it gives CASSLFRDRNTEAFF. Based on the CDR3 plus reference TRBV5-1 and TRBJ1-1, the full variable domain is KAGVTQTPRYLIKTRGQQVTLSCSPISGHRSVSWYQQTPGQGLQFLFEYFSETQRNKGNFPGRFSGRQFSNSRSEMNVSTLELGDSALYLCASSLFRDRNTEAFFGQGTRLTVV.

The V and J genes are TRBV15 and TRBJ2-3; 8 bases map to TRBD1. The J segment lost 1 base and the V segment lost 3 bases, leaving 3 bases of the junction unmatched. In germline, CDR1 is LNHNV, CDR2 YYDKDF (reference sequence). The CDR3 sequence is 15 residues long. DNA for the CDR3: TGTGCCACCAGCAGTCCGGACAGGGGCACAGATACGCAGTATTTT. Translated: CATSSPDRGTDTQYF.

This chain joins TRBV7-3 and TRBJ2-2; TRBD1 aligns across 7 bases. Germline V gene data show CDR1 as SGHTA and CDR2 as FQGTGA. Trimming cost V 5 bases and J 4 bases; bases outside gene matches: 4. The CDR3 runs to 14 residues. CDR3 sequence: CASSQQGSTGELFF. CDR3 nucleotides: TGTGCCAGCAGCCAACAGGGGTCCACCGGGGAGCTGTTTTTT.

The rearrangement uses TRBV30 and TRBJ1-6, with D perhaps TRBD1 (5 bases). This CDR3 spans 13 amino acids. The V gene's germline CDR1 is GTSNPN and CDR2 SVGIG (reference sequence). V shed 5 bases and J shed 6 bases, with 11 bases lying between them. CDR3 DNA: TGTGCCTGGGGGGCACAACCTAATTCACCCCTCCACTTT. Translated: CAWGAQPNSPLHF.

The sample holds many counts of this clonotype. This chain links TRBV19 with TRBJ2-3, with TRBD2 identical over 10 bases. The CDR3 is 14 amino acids. CDR1 is LNHDA and CDR2 is SQIVND in the germline V gene (reference sequence). V trimming: 7 bases; J trimming: 2 bases; junction bases outside the gene matches: 3. The CDR3 sequence: CASKRGGTTDTQYF. DNA for the CDR3: TGTGCCAGTAAGCGGGGGGGGACCACAGATACGCAGTATTTT.

This clonotype was counted many times. The chain combines TRBV5-6 with TRBJ2-7; no firm D call. This CDR3 region has 12 residues. CDR1 and CDR2 (germline): SGHDT, YYEEEE. The V end was cut by 4 bases, the J end by 0 bases, with 5 bases between. The CDR3 DNA follows: TGTGCCAGCAGCGGCAACTCCTACGAGCAGTACTTC. This sequence encodes CASSGNSYEQYF.